Described below is a single TCR beta chain sequence and its context. CDR1 is SGHRS and CDR2 is YFSETQ in the germline V gene. This CDR3 spans 11 amino acids. Between the trimmed V and J ends, which lost 3 bases and 2 bases, there was a span of 2 bases. This sample was included in a study of shared T cell receptors in the human thymus. Libraries were prepared by immunoSEQ multiplex PCR; TCRdb keeps only in-frame clonotypes and omits some of them. The profile shows 700,000 or so clones, approximately 83% of them singletons. These data were also reused for a study on human thymus T cells. As that report states: Healthy Finnish infants having corrective surgery for congenital heart defects served as donors. Resections were taken during corrective heart surgery, and the thymus tissue came from these.

The specimen sequenced was thymocytes. This clonotype was obtained from a girl under three years old with a congenital heart defect. The chain carries TRBV5-1 and TRBJ1-2; D ambiguous. CDR3 in amino acids: CASSSNYGYTF. In DNA, the CDR3 is TGCGCCAGCAGCTCAAACTATGGCTACACCTTC.